These 6 T cell receptor beta chains were sequenced from one sample in a study of blood T cell repertoires in COVID-19. The assay was immunoSEQ multiplex PCR, and TCRdb's table has in-frame clones only and misses some. This table holds 250,000 to 300,000 clones, 88% found once. Specimen: PBMCs or T cells enriched from blood (not recorded which). Every receptor here comes from a woman aged 25 to 39 who had recovered from COVID-19.

The V and J genes are TRBV9 and TRBJ1-2; no definite D call. Germline values: CDR1 SGDLS, CDR2 YYNGEE. Deletions cut 7 bases from V and 7 bases from J, with 14 bases between. The CDR3 length is 12 residues. The chain's CDR3 is CASGPLAAGYTF. For the CDR3, the DNA is TGTGCCAGCGGGCCCCTTGCCGCTGGCTACACCTTC.

V and J are TRBV28 and TRBJ1-3; D is uncertain. Trimming shortened V by 2 bases and J by 7 bases, and 6 bases separated the two germline ends. Germline V CDR1 and CDR2: MDHEN, SYDVKM. The CDR3 is made up of 12 amino acids. CDR3 region: CASSLRANTIYF. Written as DNA, the CDR3 is TGTGCCAGCAGTTTACGAGCGAACACCATATATTTT.

The chain carries TRBV7-9 and TRBJ1-3; D remains unclear. Germline V gives CDR1 SEHNR, CDR2 FQNEAQ (reference sequence). The CDR3 covers 13 residues. The V end lost 5 bases, the J end lost 9 bases, and 14 bases lay between the germline ends. CDR3 nucleotide sequence: TGTGCCAGCAGCGAGCAGGTTCTTGGCACCATATATTTT. It codes for CASSEQVLGTIYF.

The rearrangement links TRBV10-3 to TRBJ2-1, with 11 nucleotides matching TRBD2. Germline V gene data show CDR1 as ENHRY and CDR2 as SYGVKD. This CDR3 has 18 amino acids. V trimming: 6 bases; J trimming: 0 bases; junction bases outside the gene matches: 10. The CDR3 DNA is TGTGCCATCAGCTCCCTAGCGGGAGGCGCGAGCTCCTACAATGAGCAGTTCTTC. Protein product: CAISSLAGGASSYNEQFF.

The chain joins TRBV2 to TRBJ1-5, with D uncertain. Trimming left V 0 bases short and J 4 bases short, with 10 bases between. Germline V gene data show CDR1 as SNHLY and CDR2 as FYNNEI. This CDR3 is 15 amino acids long. The CDR3 DNA follows: TGTGCCAGCAGTGAAGCGCTACAGCCAAATCAGCCCCAGCATTTT. This translates into CASSEALQPNQPQHF.

The chain carries TRBV5-1 and TRBJ1-4; D may be TRBD1 (5 bases). Germline-derived CDR1 and CDR2 are SGHRS and YFSETQ. This CDR3 is built from 17 residues. The germline V and J ends were trimmed by 3 bases and 0 bases, with 15 bases remaining between them. Here the CDR3 DNA reads TGCGCCAGCAGCTCATTCGGGGGAGGAGCAACTAATGAAAAACTGTTTTTT. Amino acid sequence: CASSSFGGGATNEKLFF.